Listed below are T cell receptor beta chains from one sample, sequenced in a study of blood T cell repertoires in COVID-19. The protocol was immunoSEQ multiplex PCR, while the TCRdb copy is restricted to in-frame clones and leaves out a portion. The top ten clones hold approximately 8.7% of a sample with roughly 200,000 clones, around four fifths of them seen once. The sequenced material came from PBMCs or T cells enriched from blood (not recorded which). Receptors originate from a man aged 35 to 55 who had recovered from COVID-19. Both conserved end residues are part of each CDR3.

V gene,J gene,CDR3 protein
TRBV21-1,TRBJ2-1,CASSKTTLAGGRSYNEQFF
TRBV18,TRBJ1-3,CASSFDDSSGNTIYF
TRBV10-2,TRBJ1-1,CASSEGQATEAFF
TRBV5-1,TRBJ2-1,CASSGPLAGGPSYNEQFF
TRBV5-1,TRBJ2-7,CASSLGTGGWEQYF
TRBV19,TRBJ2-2,CASRGQGISGELFF
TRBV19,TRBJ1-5,CASSTQTGQPQHF
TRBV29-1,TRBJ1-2,CSVELGVGYTF
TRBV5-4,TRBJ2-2,CASSLMGLNTGELFF
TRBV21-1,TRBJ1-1,CASSQPDRENTEAFF
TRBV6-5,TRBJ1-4,CASRDSGTGGEKLFF
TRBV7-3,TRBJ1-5,CASSPPRQGNYSWNQPQHF
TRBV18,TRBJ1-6,CASSQAGSGNSPLHF
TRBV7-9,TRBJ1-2,CASSPTGRSGNYGYTF
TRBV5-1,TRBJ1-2,CASSLGQGSGYTF
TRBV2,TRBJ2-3,CATTMEGNTQYF
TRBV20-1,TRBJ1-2,CSASKIRGNYGYTF
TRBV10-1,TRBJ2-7,CASRITHF
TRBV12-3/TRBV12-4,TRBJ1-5,CASTLRVGQPQHF
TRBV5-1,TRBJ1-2,CASSPSQTGRTYGYTF
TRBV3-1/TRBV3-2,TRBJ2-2,CASSQEVRRTTNTGELFF
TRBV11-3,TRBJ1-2,CASSHLYRVDFLVYGYTF
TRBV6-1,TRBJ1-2,CASSELGGDGYTF
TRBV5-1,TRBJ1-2,CASSQGQGSTGYTF
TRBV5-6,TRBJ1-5,CASSLAGQSSNQPQHF
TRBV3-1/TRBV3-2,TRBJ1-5,CASSHSTGGQPQHF
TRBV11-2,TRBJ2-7,CASSFRQGGAYEQYF
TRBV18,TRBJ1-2,CASSPAEDGYTF
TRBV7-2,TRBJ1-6,CASSVSRSSYNSPLHF
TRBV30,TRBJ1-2,CAWSVQTNYGYTF
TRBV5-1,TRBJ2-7,CASGTLQGYEQYF
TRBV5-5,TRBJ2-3,CASSFGTGTDTQYF
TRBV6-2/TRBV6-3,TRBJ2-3,CASSRTGTPDTQYF
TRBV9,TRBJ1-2,CASSVATLTGDGYTF
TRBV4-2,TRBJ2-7,CASSPEATGGHEQYF
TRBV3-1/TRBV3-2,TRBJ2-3,CASSQVSGSRTSRTDTQYF
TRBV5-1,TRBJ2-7,CASSLRSGFGQGPSREQYF
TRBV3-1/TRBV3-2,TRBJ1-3,CASSQDPRSSGNTIYF
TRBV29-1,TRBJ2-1,CSVARGGRYEQFF
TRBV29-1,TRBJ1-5,CSVVGGLNQPQHF
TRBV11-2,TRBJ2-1,CASSFRGGHEQFF
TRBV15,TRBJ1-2,CATRQGESGYTF
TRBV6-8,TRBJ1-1,CASSYGEYNTEAFF
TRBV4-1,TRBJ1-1,CASSQTGTKNTEAFF
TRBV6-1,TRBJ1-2,CASSERTGYGYTF
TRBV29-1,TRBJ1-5,CSISRGWNQPQHF
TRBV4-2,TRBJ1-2,CASSQDRQGFGYTF
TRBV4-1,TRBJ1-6,CASSFSPGGQGQAPLHF
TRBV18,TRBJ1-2,CASSPQRANYGYTF
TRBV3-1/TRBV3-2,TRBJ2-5,CATRGTSGGSKTQYF
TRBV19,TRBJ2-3,CASMRRLRTDTQYF
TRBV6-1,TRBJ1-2,CASSEVRDITNYGYTF
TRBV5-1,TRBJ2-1,CASSPQTSGGSDEQFF
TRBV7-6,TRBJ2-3,CASSRRAGGTTDTQYF
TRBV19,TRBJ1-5,CASRPTRRQPQHF